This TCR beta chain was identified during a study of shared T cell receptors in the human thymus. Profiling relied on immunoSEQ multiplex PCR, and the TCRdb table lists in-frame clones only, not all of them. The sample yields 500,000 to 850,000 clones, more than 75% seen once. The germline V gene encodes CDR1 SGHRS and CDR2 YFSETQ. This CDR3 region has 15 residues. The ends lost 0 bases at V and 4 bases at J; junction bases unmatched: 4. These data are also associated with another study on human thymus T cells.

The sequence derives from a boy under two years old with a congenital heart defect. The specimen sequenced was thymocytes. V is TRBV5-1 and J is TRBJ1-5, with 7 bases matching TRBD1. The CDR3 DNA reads TGCGCCAGCAGCTTGGCCTTACAGGGGAATCAGCCCCAGCATTTT. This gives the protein CASSLALQGNQPQHF.